The rows below give T cell receptor beta chains drawn from one sample of a study of graft-versus-host responses after intestinal transplantation. Profiling relied on immunoSEQ multiplex PCR, and the TCRdb table lists in-frame clones only, not all of them. This repertoire shows about 110,000 clones, roughly 93% found once; its top ten account for roughly 0.5%. No antigen has been assigned to these receptors. Sequences were derived from unstimulated CD8+ T cells sorted from spleen or lymph node cells, sampled before intestinal transplant. Source of these receptors: a human donor who received an intestinal transplant. CDR3s include the opening cysteine and the closing phenylalanine or tryptophan. Each record gives: V gene, D gene, J gene, CDR3 protein, CDR3 DNA. The D gene is left open where the match is weak.

TRBV6-1,-,TRBJ2-7,CASSTAGQPYEQYF,TGTGCCAGCAGTACTGCGGGACAACCCTACGAGCAGTACTTC
TRBV11-2,TRBD2,TRBJ2-1,CASSPSGSNEQFF,TGTGCCAGCAGCCCTAGCGGGAGCAATGAGCAGTTCTTC
TRBV18,-,TRBJ2-7,CASSQSGGAAYEQYF,TGTGCCAGCTCACAGTCCGGGGGAGCGGCCTACGAGCAGTACTTC
TRBV7-2,TRBD1,TRBJ1-2,CASSAPGTGGDNYGYTF,TGTGCCAGCAGCGCCCCGGGGACAGGGGGCGATAACTATGGCTACACCTTC
TRBV9,TRBD2,TRBJ2-2,CASSAPGLAVITPNTGELFF,TGTGCCAGCAGTGCTCCGGGACTAGCGGTTATCACACCGAACACCGGGGAGCTGTTTTTT
TRBV6-5,-,TRBJ2-5,CASSSQGQETQYF,TGTGCCAGCAGTTCACAGGGTCAAGAGACCCAGTACTTC
TRBV4-1,-,TRBJ1-2,CASSQDRASSYGYTF,TGCGCCAGCAGCCAAGATCGGGCCTCCTCTTATGGCTACACCTTC
TRBV19,TRBD1,TRBJ1-2,CATSWAGGSYGYTF,TGTGCCACCTCCTGGGCAGGGGGCAGCTATGGCTACACCTTC
TRBV9,TRBD2,TRBJ2-1,CASSVEGGPEQFF,TGTGCCAGCAGCGTAGAGGGAGGGCCTGAGCAGTTCTTC
TRBV27,-,TRBJ1-1,CASSLGGRNTEAFF,TGTGCCAGCAGTTTGGGGGGGAGGAACACTGAAGCTTTCTTT
TRBV19,-,TRBJ1-2,CASTSGNGYTF,-